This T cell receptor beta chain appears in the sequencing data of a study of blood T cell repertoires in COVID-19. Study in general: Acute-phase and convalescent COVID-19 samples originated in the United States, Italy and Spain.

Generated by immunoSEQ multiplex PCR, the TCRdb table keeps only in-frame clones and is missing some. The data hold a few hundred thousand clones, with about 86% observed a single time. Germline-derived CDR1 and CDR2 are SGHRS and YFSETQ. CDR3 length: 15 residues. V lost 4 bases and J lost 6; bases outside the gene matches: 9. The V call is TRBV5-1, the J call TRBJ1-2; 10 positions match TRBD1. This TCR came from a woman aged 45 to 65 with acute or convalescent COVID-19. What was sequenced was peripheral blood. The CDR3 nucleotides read TGCGCCAGCAGCCTGGGGGACAGGGGAGTGGATGGCTACACCTTC. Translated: CASSLGDRGVDGYTF.